Included here is one TCR beta chain sequence, with context. Its antigen is unidentified. This sample stems from a study of T cell responses to AZD1222 COVID-19 vaccine. Study results and caveats: Once two AZD1222 doses were given, Spike-specific TCR breadth and depth went up. CD4 TCRs linked to vaccination spanned spike, dominating at 160-218 and 743-854. Regions left unmutated in variants are reportedly the target of nearly half of spike-specific TCRs. Only a handful of AZD1222 recipients were seropositive at baseline.

The table came from immunoSEQ multiplex PCR; TCRdb's copy has only in-frame clones and leaves some out. The profile covers approximately 120,000 clones, with about 88% appearing a single time and over 15% taken by the ten largest. Trimming left V 0 bases short and J 4 bases short, with 6 bases between. This CDR3 contains 13 residues. CDR1 and CDR2 (germline): MNHEY, SVGAGI. Sequenced here: peripheral blood, sampled on day 0 of AZD1222 vaccination. This chain joins TRBV6-5 and TRBJ1-2; no reliable D call. This clonotype was obtained from an adult in good health. Here the CDR3 reads CASSYSTTYGYTF. DNA of the CDR3: TGTGCCAGCAGTTACTCGACCACCTATGGCTACACCTTC.